Sequencing of this TCR beta chain was carried out in a study of a mutant IDH1 vaccine in newly diagnosed glioma. Study-wide points: Alterations occurring in top peripheral T cell clonotypes seemed unrelated to pseudoprogression.

As concerns this clone: Its antigen is not identified.

Documented time point: week 35, safety follow-up. Vaccination used 300 ug of mutant IDH1 20-mer peptide per dose, with topical imiquimod. At weeks 1, 3, 5, 7, 11, 15, 19 and 23, patients received a vaccination, eight in all. From germline, CDR1 is GTSNPN and CDR2 SVGIG (reference sequence). With V trimmed by 4 bases and J by 5 bases, 7 bases remained unmatched. This CDR3 is built from 14 residues. Repertoires were generated with immunoSEQ multiplex PCR, while TCRdb's copy carries only in-frame clones and drops some. The sample contains tens of thousands of clones, around 82% of which appear only once.

This chain joins TRBV30 and TRBJ1-1; 10 positions agree with TRBD1. This clonotype originated in a woman in her thirties or forties with glioma. The material sequenced was PBMCs, taken from a glioma patient whose treatment included an IDH1 peptide vaccine. The chain's CDR3 is CAWNGDRGWTEAFF. The CDR3 bases are TGTGCCTGGAACGGGGACAGGGGTTGGACTGAAGCTTTCTTT.